The TCR beta chain described here comes from a study of beta chain features in type 1 diabetes. Study-wide background: Examination of sorted cells across all samples involved roughly 100 million cells.

General study results and limits: A moderate, significant TCRB CDR3 shortening appeared in type 1 diabetes across four CD4+ subsets.

Every bit of the isolated RNA underwent reverse transcription, so sequencing read expressed TCRB transcripts. Only in-frame clones appear in the TCRdb table, and some are missing; sequencing was by immunoSEQ multiplex PCR. The sample records roughly 290,000 clones, approximately 16% being singletons. A sort by CD45RO/CCR7/CD25/CD127/CD95/CD27 yielded CD4+ naive, central memory, regulatory and stem cell-like memory cells. All of the sorted populations showed purity greater than 95%. This CDR3 spans 15 amino acids. The V gene's germline CDR1 is MDHEN and CDR2 SYDVKM. Trimming pared 7 bases from V and 0 bases from J, leaving 16 bases between. This clone occurred a few times. Antigen unknown.

The receptor was derived from a man between 18 and 29 years old with type 1 diabetes. The chain combines TRBV28 with TRBJ2-7; D might be TRBD1 (6 bases). Sequencing was done on a sample of naive CD4+ T cells from blood. CDR3 amino acids: CASTTAGTSSYEQYF. In DNA, the CDR3 is TGTGCCAGCACCACCGCCGGGACAAGCTCCTACGAGCAGTACTTC.